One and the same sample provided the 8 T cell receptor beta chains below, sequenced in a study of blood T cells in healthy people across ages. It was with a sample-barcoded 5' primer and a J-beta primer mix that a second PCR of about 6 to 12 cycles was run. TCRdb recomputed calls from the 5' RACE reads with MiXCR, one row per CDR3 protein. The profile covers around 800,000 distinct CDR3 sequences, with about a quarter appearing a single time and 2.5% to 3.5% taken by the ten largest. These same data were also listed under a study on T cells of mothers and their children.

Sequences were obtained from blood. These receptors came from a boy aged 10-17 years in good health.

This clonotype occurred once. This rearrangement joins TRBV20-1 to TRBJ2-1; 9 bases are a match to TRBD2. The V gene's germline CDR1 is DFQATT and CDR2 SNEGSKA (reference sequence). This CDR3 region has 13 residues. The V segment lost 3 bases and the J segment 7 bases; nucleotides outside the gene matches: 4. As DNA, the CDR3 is TGCAGTGCTAGCAGCGGGGGGCTTAATGAGCAGTTCTTC. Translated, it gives CSASSGGLNEQFF.

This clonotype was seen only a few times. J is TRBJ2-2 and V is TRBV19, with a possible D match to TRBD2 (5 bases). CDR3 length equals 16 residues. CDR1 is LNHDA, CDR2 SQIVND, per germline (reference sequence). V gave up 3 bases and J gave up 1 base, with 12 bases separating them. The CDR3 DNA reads TGTGCCAGTAGTATCGAGGGTAACCTGAACACCGGGGAGCTGTTTTTT. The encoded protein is CASSIEGNLNTGELFF.

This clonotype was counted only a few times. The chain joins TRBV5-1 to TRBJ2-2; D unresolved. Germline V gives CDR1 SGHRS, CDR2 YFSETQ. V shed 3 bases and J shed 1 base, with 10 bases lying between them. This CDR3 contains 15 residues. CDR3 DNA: TGCGCCAGCAGCTCGACGGGCCGGAACACCGGGGAGCTGTTTTTT. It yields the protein CASSSTGRNTGELFF.

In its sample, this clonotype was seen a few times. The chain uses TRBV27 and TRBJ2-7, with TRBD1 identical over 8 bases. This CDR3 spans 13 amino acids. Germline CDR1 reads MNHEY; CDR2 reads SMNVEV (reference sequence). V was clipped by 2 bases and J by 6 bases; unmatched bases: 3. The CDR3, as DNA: TGTGCCAGCAGTTTAAACAGGGGGTCCGAGCAGTACTTC. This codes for CASSLNRGSEQYF.

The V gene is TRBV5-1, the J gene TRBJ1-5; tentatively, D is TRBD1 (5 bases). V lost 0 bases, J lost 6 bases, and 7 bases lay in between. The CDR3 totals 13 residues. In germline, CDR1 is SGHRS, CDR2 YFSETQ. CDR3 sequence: CASSLGQSQPQHF. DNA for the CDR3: TGCGCCAGCAGCTTGGGACAGAGTCAGCCCCAGCATTTT.

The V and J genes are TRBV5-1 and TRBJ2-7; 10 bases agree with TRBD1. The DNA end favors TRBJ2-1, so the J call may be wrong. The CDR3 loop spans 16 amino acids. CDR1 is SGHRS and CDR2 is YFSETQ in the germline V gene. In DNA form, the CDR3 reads TGCGCCAGCAGCTTGGAAGGACAGGGGGGTTTTGCTGAGCAGTTCTTC. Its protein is CASSLEGQGGFAEQFF.

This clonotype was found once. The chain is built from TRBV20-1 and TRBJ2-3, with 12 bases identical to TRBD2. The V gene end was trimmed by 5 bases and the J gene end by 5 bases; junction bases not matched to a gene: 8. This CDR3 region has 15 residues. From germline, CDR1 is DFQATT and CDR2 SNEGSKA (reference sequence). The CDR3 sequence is CSAELAGGPKDTQYF. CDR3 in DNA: TGCAGTGCTGAACTAGCGGGAGGCCCCAAAGATACGCAGTATTTT.

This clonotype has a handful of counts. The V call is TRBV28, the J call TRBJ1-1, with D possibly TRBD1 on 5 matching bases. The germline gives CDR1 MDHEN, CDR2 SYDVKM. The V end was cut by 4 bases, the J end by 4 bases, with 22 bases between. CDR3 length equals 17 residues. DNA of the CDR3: TGTGCCAGCAGTTCGACCCACAACAGGCGGGACCCCACTGAAGCTTTCTTT. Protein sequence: CASSSTHNRRDPTEAFF.